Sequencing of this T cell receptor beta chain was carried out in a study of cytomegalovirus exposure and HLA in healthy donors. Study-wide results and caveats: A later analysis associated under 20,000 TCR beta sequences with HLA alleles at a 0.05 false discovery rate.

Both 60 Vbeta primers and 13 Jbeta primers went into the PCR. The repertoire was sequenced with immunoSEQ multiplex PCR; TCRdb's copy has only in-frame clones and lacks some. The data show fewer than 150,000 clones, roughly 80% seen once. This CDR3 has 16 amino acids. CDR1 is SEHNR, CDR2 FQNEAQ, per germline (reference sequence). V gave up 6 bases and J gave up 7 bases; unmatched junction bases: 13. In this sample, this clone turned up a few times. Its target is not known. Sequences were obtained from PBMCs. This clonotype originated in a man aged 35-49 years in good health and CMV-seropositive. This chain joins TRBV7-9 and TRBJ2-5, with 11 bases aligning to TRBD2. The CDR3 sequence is CASSGGTSGPPATQYF. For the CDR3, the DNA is TGTGCCAGCAGTGGCGGGACTAGCGGTCCCCCCGCGACCCAGTACTTC.